Sequencing of this T cell receptor beta chain was carried out in a study of T-cell reconstitution after alpha-beta-depleted transplantation in children. Study-level results: There were some patients whose high TCRbeta diversity at day 60 came from surviving recipient T cells and thymic progenitors. At around two months after transplant, the alpha-beta T cells were reportedly derived from several hundred expanded clones that came from non-depleted graft cells. A year post-transplant, T-cell counts and diversity derived mostly from newly produced T cells.

This clonotype was detected only a few times. Its antigen is not known. Germline CDR1 is LNHNV and CDR2 is YYDKDF (reference sequence). This CDR3 has 15 amino acids. Trimming at V came to 3 bases and at J to 5 bases, leaving 10 bases not matched to a gene. The authors prepared the TCRbeta library with unique molecular identifiers. TCRdb passed the PCR reads through MiXCR, listing each CDR3 protein once. The sample holds around 440,000 distinct CDR3 sequences, roughly 17% seen once. The TCR sequence derives from a boy less than two years old who had a stem cell transplant for Wiskott-Aldrich syndrome, so the T cells may come from the graft donor. This sequence joins TRBV15 and TRBJ2-7; 7 nucleotides line up with TRBD1. The sequencing here drew on PBMCs, mostly from graft donor cells, taken 360 days after TCRalphabeta/CD19-depleted stem cell transplant. DNA for the CDR3: TGTGCCACCAGCAGGGATTCGACAGGGTTCCACGAGCAGTACTTC. Its translation: CATSRDSTGFHEQYF.